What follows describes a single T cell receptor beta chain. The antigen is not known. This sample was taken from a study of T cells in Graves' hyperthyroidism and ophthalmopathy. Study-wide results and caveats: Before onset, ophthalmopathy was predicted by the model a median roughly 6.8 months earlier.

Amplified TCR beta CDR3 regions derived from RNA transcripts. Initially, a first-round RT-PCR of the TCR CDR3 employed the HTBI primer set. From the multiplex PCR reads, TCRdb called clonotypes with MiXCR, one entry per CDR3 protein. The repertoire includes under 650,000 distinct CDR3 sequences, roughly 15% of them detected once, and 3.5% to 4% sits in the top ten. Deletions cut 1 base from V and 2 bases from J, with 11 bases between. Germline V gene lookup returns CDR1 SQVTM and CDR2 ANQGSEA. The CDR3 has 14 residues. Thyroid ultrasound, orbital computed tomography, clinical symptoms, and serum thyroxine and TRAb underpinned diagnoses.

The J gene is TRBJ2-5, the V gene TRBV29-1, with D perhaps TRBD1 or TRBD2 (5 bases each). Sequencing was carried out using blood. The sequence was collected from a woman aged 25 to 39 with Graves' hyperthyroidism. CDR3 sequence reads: CSVEAGQSQETQYF. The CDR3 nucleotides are TGCAGCGTTGAAGCGGGGCAGAGTCAAGAGACCCAGTACTTC.